This entry lists 8 T cell receptor beta chains sequenced from one sample in a study of T-cell reconstitution after alpha-beta-depleted transplantation in children. It was with unique molecular identifiers that the TCRbeta library was prepared. One entry per CDR3 protein, called by TCRdb with MiXCR from the PCR reads. The sample has approximately 85,000 distinct CDR3 sequences; 15% to 18% are singletons. The sequencing here drew on PBMCs, mostly from graft donor cells, taken 180 days after TCRalphabeta/CD19-depleted stem cell transplant. The receptor source for this set is a male patient aged 2 to 9 who had a stem cell transplant for acute lymphoblastic leukemia, so the T cells may come from the graft donor.

J is TRBJ2-1 and V is TRBV24-1, with D perhaps being TRBD1 or TRBD2 (7 bases each). The germline CDR1 and CDR2 sequences are KGHDR and SFDVKD. V was trimmed by 4 bases and J by 9 bases, leaving 21 bases between them. CDR3 length equals 16 residues. In DNA, the CDR3 is TGTGCCACCAGTGACCGAGACGGGACAGCGGGAACTGAGCAGTTCTTC. It encodes CATSDRDGTAGTEQFF.

V is TRBV4-1 and J is TRBJ1-5; TRBD1 aligns across 7 bases. CDR1 and CDR2 from the germline V gene are MGHRA and YSYEKL. The junction had 5 bases not matched to a gene; V was cut back by 2 bases and J by 1 base. This CDR3 is built from 16 residues. The CDR3 nucleotides are TGCGCCAGCAGCCAACCGGTCAGGGGGAGCAATCAGCCCCAGCATTTT. Translated: CASSQPVRGSNQPQHF.

There are a few counts of this clonotype. The chain is built from TRBV20-1 and TRBJ2-3; TRBD1 agrees at 9 bases. CDR1 and CDR2 from the germline V gene are DFQATT and SNEGSKA (reference sequence). V was clipped by 6 bases and J by 4 bases; unmatched bases: 8. This CDR3 contains 14 residues. CDR3 nucleotide sequence: TGCAGTGCGAAGGACAGGGGAGGGTCAGATACGCAGTATTTT. It yields the protein CSAKDRGGSDTQYF.

This clonotype was seen at least ten times. The DNA of the CDR3 is TGTGCCAGCAGCGTAGTTAGCACCGGGGAGCTGTTTTTT. It encodes CASSVVSTGELFF. The genes are TRBV9 and TRBJ2-2; D unresolved. The CDR3 extends over 13 amino acids. V was pared by 0 bases and J by 4 bases, with 4 bases between. Germline V CDR1 and CDR2: SGDLS, YYNGEE.

The chain links TRBV29-1 to TRBJ1-2, with 10 positions matching TRBD1. The CDR3 runs 18 residues. Germline-derived CDR1 and CDR2 are SQVTM and ANQGSEA. Unmatched junction bases numbered 16, after V lost 3 bases and J lost 3 bases. The CDR3: CSVEKVVPEGQGYYGYTF. DNA for the CDR3: TGCAGCGTTGAGAAAGTGGTGCCCGAGGGACAGGGGTACTATGGCTACACCTTC.

This clonotype has only a few counts. This sequence joins TRBV10-3 and TRBJ1-5; D is unresolved. Per germline, CDR1 ENHRY and CDR2 SYGVKD. Between the trimmed V and J ends, which lost 7 bases and 4 bases, there was a span of 11 bases. The CDR3 spans 13 residues. The DNA of the CDR3 is TGTGCCATCACCGGAACAGAGAATCAGCCCCAGCATTTT. Translation: CAITGTENQPQHF.

The V call is TRBV14, the J call TRBJ1-2; unclear D gene. Germline-derived CDR1 and CDR2 are SGHDN and FVKESK. This CDR3 spans 17 amino acids. Trimming took off 0 bases at V and 4 bases at J, with 18 bases between the two ends. CDR3 nucleotide sequence: TGTGCCAGCAGCCAAGATGAAAGCCGCCGAGGCCTCTATGGCTACACCTTC. Amino acid sequence: CASSQDESRRGLYGYTF.

This chain links TRBV6-1 with TRBJ1-1, with D perhaps TRBD1 (6 bases). Deletions cut 7 bases from V and 1 base from J, with 13 bases between. The CDR3 is made up of 14 amino acids. Germline V gene lookup returns CDR1 MNHNS and CDR2 SASEGT. CDR3 residues: CASTYGGANTEAFF. CDR3 nucleotide sequence: TGTGCCAGCACCTACGGGGGGGCGAACACTGAAGCTTTCTTT.